This T cell receptor beta chain was recovered during a study of identical twins. J lost 3 bases, V lost 4 bases, and 17 bases had no gene match. The CDR3 runs 19 residues. From germline, CDR1 is SGHAT and CDR2 FQNNGV. TCRdb called the 5' RACE reads again in MiXCR, with one record for every CDR3 protein. The sample holds some 500,000 distinct CDR3 sequences, 7.5% to 10% seen once. In the case of this clonotype: The antigen remains unidentified.

Study-wide results and limits: Compared with models, monozygotic twins showed more out-of-frame TCR alpha sharing.

The same sample was also used in a study of yellow fever vaccine responses in identical twins.

The source of this sequence is a woman under 30 in good health. V usage is TRBV11-2 and J usage is TRBJ2-2; 7 bases are shared with TRBD2. Material: PBMCs. CDR3 sequence (DNA): TGTGCCAGCAGCTCCCTTGGGGGACCATCTAGCGGCTACACCGGGGAGCTGTTTTTT. Protein sequence: CASSSLGGPSSGYTGELFF.